The following is a T cell receptor beta chain sequence with its context. No cognate antigen has been identified for it. Base qualities were left out, and no much larger clone turns up one base away. TCRbeta CDR3 regions were amplified from genomic DNA using the immunoSEQ Assay, a bias-controlled multiplex PCR. The authors' analysis ran thus. Nucleated cell counts per sample were estimated from amplification of reference gene primers within the assay. To quantify the absolute abundance of each unique TCRbeta CDR3 rearrangement, sequence reads were collapsed and filtered. For each sample, productive Simpson clonality was calculated as the square root of Simpson's diversity index over productive rearrangements. TCRdb took this table from immuneACCESS and kept in-frame rearrangements with V and J called. Such tables lack part of the clones; where checked against another copy, unresolved V genes explain under half of the gap, and the rest is unexplained. Clonal size and the V and J genes are those of that table, whereas D and trimming came from the DNA. Here the sample has approximately 290,000 clones; about 91% occur a single time. Roughly an eighth of the sample lies in the top ten.

The germline V gene (reference sequence) provides CDR1 SGHNT and CDR2 YYREEE. V loses 4 bases of germline sequence and J loses 7 bases, and the interval between the two ends is 26 bases. From its cysteine to its phenylalanine, the CDR3 spans 18 amino acids. This entry keeps only the CDR3 DNA: 54 bases, framed from base 1. Collaborating institutions collected whole blood in K2EDTA tubes following their own protocols. For TCRbeta analysis, collaborator samples were shipped as frozen whole blood, as isolated PBMCs, or as DNA extracted from either sample type. This sample is drawn from a study of blood T cell repertoires in COVID-19 (dated by TCRdb to 2019 to 2021). In terms of the full investigation: Collaborator samples came from the United States, Italy and Spain and covered acute and convalescent phases of COVID-19. The prospective study material was composed of cDNA or gDNA derived from T cells, B-cell-depleted T cells, or PBMCs. The dataset comprised deeply sampled blood TCRbeta repertoires from subjects exposed to, actively infected with, or recovered from COVID-19. The repertoires were released in a freely available public database intended as a resource for research on the immune response to SARS-CoV-2. The samples were drawn from two sources: the first 160 participants of the ongoing ImmuneRACE study, and over 1,000 subjects contributed by 6 global collaborators. The sample metadata nearly always contained a de-identified subject ID, COVID-19 status, age in years and sex. HLA class I and class II types, where available, came from metadata supplied by the sample provider rather than from assay-based typing. What the study reported, not specific to this receptor: The quantity of clinical and demographic metadata differed by source and by participant and was supplied without curation.

The rearrangement joined TRBV5-4 to TRBJ1-4; a tentative D match to TRBD1 spans 6 bases. The specimen was peripheral blood. This sequence was found in a woman aged 55-75 years with acute or convalescent COVID-19. The CDR3 has the sequence CASSPPKKTGRGPEKLFF. At the DNA level, the sequence is TGTGCCAGCAGCCCGCCAAAAAAAACAGGGAGAGGGCCTGAAAAACTGTTTTTT.